This entry lists 7 T cell receptor beta chains sequenced from one sample in a study of blood T cells in healthy people across ages. Together with a sample-barcoded 5' primer, a J-beta primer mix was included in a second PCR lasting 7 to 11 cycles. In TCRdb, the 5' RACE reads were re-called with MiXCR into one record per CDR3 protein. The sample holds roughly 900,000 distinct CDR3 sequences, around 48% seen once. What was sequenced was blood. Every receptor here comes from a man younger than 40 in good health.

V gene TRBV4-2 combines with J gene TRBJ2-2; a possible D gene is TRBD2 (5 bases). Trimming stripped 0 bases from V and 5 bases from J, with 16 bases between. The CDR3 loop spans 17 amino acids. Germline V gene data show CDR1 as LGHNA and CDR2 as YNFKEQ. The CDR3 DNA reads as TGTGCCAGCAGCCAAGATCTTAGGGAGTCGGGAACCGGGGAGCTGTTTTTT. Protein product: CASSQDLRESGTGELFF.

The J gene is TRBJ1-5, the V gene TRBV20-1; D is possibly TRBD1 (5 bases). There are 15 residues in the CDR3. Germline V gene lookup returns CDR1 DFQATT and CDR2 SNEGSKA (reference sequence). Trimming took 6 bases from V and 5 from J, leaving 20 bases between them. DNA of the CDR3: TGCAGTGCCCCGGGAGCGGCGATAGGGGATCAGCCCCAGCATTTT. Its translation is CSAPGAAIGDQPQHF.

There are a few counts of this clonotype. This sequence joins TRBV14 and TRBJ2-2, with no clear D. The CDR3 totals 14 residues. Trimming cost V 7 bases and J 4 bases, with 13 bases left between them. CDR1 is SGHDN and CDR2 is FVKESK in the germline V gene. The CDR3 DNA follows: TGTGCCAGCATAAAGGCCGATCTCACCGGGGAGCTGTTTTTT. Its protein is CASIKADLTGELFF.

This clonotype has only a few counts. The genes are TRBV4-3 and TRBJ2-7, with TRBD1 identical over 7 bases. The CDR3 spans 15 residues. V shed 4 bases, J shed 2 bases, and the junction held 8 bases outside the gene matches. CDR1 and CDR2 from the germline V gene are LGHNA and YSLEER. CDR3 amino acids: CASSPQHDRAYEQYF. CDR3 DNA: TGCGCCAGCAGCCCACAACACGACAGGGCCTACGAGCAGTACTTC.

This sequence joins TRBV27 and TRBJ2-1; D could derive from TRBD1 or TRBD2 (5 bases each). The CDR3 has 14 amino acids. V was cut by 1 base and J by 8 bases, with 12 bases left in between. Germline-derived CDR1 and CDR2 are MNHEY and SMNVEV (reference sequence). CDR3 nucleotides: TGTGCCAGCAGTTTATACCAGGGACGAGATGAGCAGTTCTTC. Translation: CASSLYQGRDEQFF.

On this clonotype itself: Possible read error: a much larger clone is one base away. The genes are TRBV28 and TRBJ2-1, with 9 bases that match TRBD1. CDR1 and CDR2 (germline): MDHEN, SYDVKM. There are 14 residues in the CDR3. Losses at the gene ends were 10 bases for V and 11 bases for J; bases not matched to a gene: 15. As DNA, the CDR3 is TGTGCCATCACGGTCCCGGGACAGGGAGGTCAGCAGTTCTTC. Its protein is CAITVPGQGGQQFF. The full variable domain, its missing parts supplied by reference TRBV28 and TRBJ2-1, is DVKVTQSSRYLVKRTGEKVFLECVQDMDHENMFWYRQDPGLGLRLIYFSYDVKMKEKGDIPEGYSVSREKKERFSLILESASTNQTSMYLCAITVPGQGGQQFFGPGTRLTVL.

This clonotype was recorded a few times. Germline is not matched at one junction end, which may reflect a read error. V and J are TRBV7-9 and TRBJ2-5, with TRBD2 matching 11 bases. The germline CDR1 and CDR2 sequences are SEHNR and FQNEAQ (reference sequence). CDR3 size: 15 residues. CDR3 coding DNA: TGTGCCAGCACCTTAATACTAGCGGGGGAAGAGACCCAGTACTTC. Translated: CASTLILAGEETQYF.